This T cell receptor beta chain was observed in a study of T cells in Graves' hyperthyroidism and ophthalmopathy. Overall study results and limits: The majority of expanded thyroid clonotypes above 0.001 also appeared in blood.

RNA transcripts yielded amplified TCR beta CDR3 regions. The TCR CDR3 was amplified in a first-round RT-PCR using the HTBI primer set. TCRdb used MiXCR to reprocess the multiplex PCR reads, holding one entry per CDR3 protein. The table records about 350,000 distinct CDR3 sequences, 15% to 20% of them present only once. Germline V gives CDR1 KGHSH, CDR2 LQKENI. The CDR3 totals 14 residues. A remark on this clonotype: What it recognizes is unknown. Possible read error: a much larger clone is one base away.

The sequenced material came from blood. The chain couples TRBV18 to TRBJ1-2, with 8 bases lining up with TRBD1. The receptor comes from a woman in her thirties or forties with Graves' ophthalmopathy. The CDR3: CASSRDRIDYGHTF. Written as DNA, the CDR3 is TGTGCCAGCTCACGGGACAGGATTGACTATGGCCACACCTTC.